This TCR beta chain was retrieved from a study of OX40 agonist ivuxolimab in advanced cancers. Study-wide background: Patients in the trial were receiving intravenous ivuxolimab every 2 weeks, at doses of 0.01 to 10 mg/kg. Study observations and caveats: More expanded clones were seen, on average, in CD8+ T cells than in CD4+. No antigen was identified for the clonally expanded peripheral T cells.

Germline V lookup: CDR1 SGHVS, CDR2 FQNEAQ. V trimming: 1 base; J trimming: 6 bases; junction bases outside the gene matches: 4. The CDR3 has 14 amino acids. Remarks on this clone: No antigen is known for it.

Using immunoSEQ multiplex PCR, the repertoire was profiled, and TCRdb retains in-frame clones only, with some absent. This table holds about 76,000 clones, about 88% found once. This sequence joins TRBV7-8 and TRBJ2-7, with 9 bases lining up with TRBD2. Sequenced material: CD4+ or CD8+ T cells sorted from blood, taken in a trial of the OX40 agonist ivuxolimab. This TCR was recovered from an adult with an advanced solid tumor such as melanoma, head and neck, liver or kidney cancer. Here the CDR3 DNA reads TGTGCCAGCAGCTTAGGGCGGGGGGGCCGCGAGCAGTACGTC. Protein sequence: CASSLGRGGREQYV.